The sequence of this T cell receptor (beta chain) was determined in a study of blood T cell repertoires in COVID-19. The CDR3 sequence is 16 residues long. Germline V lookup: CDR1 SGHRS, CDR2 YFSETQ. Unmatched junction bases numbered 10, after V lost 0 bases and J lost 10 bases. Per the study methods: Counts of nucleated cells, estimated from reference gene primer amplification, were obtained. TCRdb's table, derived via immunoSEQ multiplex PCR, lists solely in-frame clones and lacks some. V and J calls and clone size are as listed in that table; D and trimming were resolved from the DNA. Among some 230,000 clones listed, around 83% were seen once. Seattle's cohort entered during active infection and was followed longitudinally.

The sequence derives from a woman aged 80 or over with COVID-19, enrolled during active disease. The V call is TRBV5-1, the J call TRBJ1-1; 12 nucleotides align to TRBD1. Sequencing was performed on peripheral blood. CDR3 DNA sequence: TGCGCCAGCAGCTTGGCCTATGGGACAGGGGGCTCGGGAGCTTTCTTT. It specifies CASSLAYGTGGSGAFF.